The next 29 T cell receptor beta chains were all read from a single sample in a study of blood T cell repertoires in COVID-19. TCRdb's table, derived via immunoSEQ multiplex PCR, lists solely in-frame clones and lacks some. The data contain roughly 150,000 clones, approximately 90% of them seen just once; the ten biggest clones take up over 2%. Material for sequencing was peripheral blood. These receptors were collected from a man in his fifties who had recovered from COVID-19.

The chain has TRBV9 and TRBJ1-2; TRBD1 aligns across 8 bases. The CDR3 extends over 16 amino acids. From germline, CDR1 is SGDLS and CDR2 YYNGEE. V gave up 4 bases and J gave up 2 bases; unmatched junction bases: 10. CDR3 region: CASSFSAQGENYGYTF. In DNA, the CDR3 is TGTGCCAGCAGCTTTAGTGCACAGGGGGAAAACTATGGCTACACCTTC.

The chain couples TRBV18 to TRBJ2-5, with 7 bases fitting TRBD1. The CDR3 extends over 14 amino acids. Per germline, CDR1 KGHSH and CDR2 LQKENI. V gave up 3 bases and J gave up 1 base; unmatched junction bases: 2. In DNA, the CDR3 is TGTGCCAGCTCACCCTCAGGGGGCCAAGAGACCCAGTACTTC. It yields the protein CASSPSGGQETQYF.

V and J are TRBV9 and TRBJ2-2; 12 nucleotides align to TRBD1. Germline V gives CDR1 SGDLS, CDR2 YYNGEE. This CDR3 comprises 15 residues. With 2 bases clipped from V and 4 bases from J, the junction kept 0 bases outside the gene matches. CDR3 in DNA: TGTGCCAGCAGCGTGGGACAGGGGGCCACCGGGGAGCTGTTTTTT. Translating gives CASSVGQGATGELFF.

This clone has a handful of counts. CDR3 amino acids: CASSSGTRETQYF. CDR3 DNA sequence: TGTGCCAGCAGCTCCGGGACTAGGGAGACCCAGTACTTC. This chain connects TRBV7-2 to TRBJ2-5; 8 bases agree with TRBD2. Germline CDR1 and CDR2: SGHTA and FQGNSA. The ends lost 4 bases at V and 5 bases at J; junction bases unmatched: 3. CDR3 length: 13 amino acids.

J is TRBJ2-7 and V is TRBV5-1; a possible D gene is TRBD1 (5 bases). CDR1 is SGHRS, CDR2 YFSETQ, per germline. Trimming stripped 0 bases from V and 2 bases from J, with 9 bases between. The CDR3 extends over 14 amino acids. CDR3: CASSLDAGPYEQYF. The DNA for the CDR3 is TGCGCCAGCAGCTTGGACGCAGGGCCCTACGAGCAGTACTTC.

The chain employs TRBV18 and TRBJ2-7; 9 bases fit TRBD1. J lost 7 bases, V lost 4 bases, and 5 bases had no gene match. This CDR3 is 13 amino acids long. Germline-derived CDR1 and CDR2 are KGHSH and LQKENI. The CDR3 here is CASSQGTGFEQYF. The CDR3 DNA follows: TGTGCCAGCTCACAAGGGACAGGGTTTGAGCAGTACTTC.

Concerning this clone itself: Within the sample, other DNA sequences also encode this same CDR3. The chain joins TRBV5-1 to TRBJ2-7; TRBD2 agrees at 8 bases. Trimming took 4 bases from V and 0 from J; bases not matched to a gene: 3. The CDR3 is 14 residues long. The germline CDR1 and CDR2 sequences are SGHRS and YFSETQ. CDR3 nucleotide sequence: TGCGCCAGCAGCCTGAGCGGGAGCTCCTACGAGCAGTACTTC. Translation: CASSLSGSSYEQYF.

The chain uses TRBV7-6 and TRBJ2-5; maybe TRBD1 (6 bases). Per germline, CDR1 SGHVS and CDR2 FNYEAQ. CDR3 length equals 15 residues. V was shortened by 0 bases and J by 4 bases, with 12 bases between the two germline ends. The CDR3 reads CASSLASGRGETQYF. The CDR3 DNA reads as TGTGCCAGCAGCTTAGCGAGTGGCAGGGGAGAGACCCAGTACTTC. The full variable domain, in which reference TRBV7-6 and TRBJ2-5 provide the parts outside the CDR3, is GAGVSQSPRYKVTKRGQDVALRCDPISGHVSLYWYRQALGQGPEFLTYFNYEAQQDKSGLPNDRFSAERPEGSISTLTIQRTEQRDSAMYRCASSLASGRGETQYFGPGTRLLVL.

The genes are TRBV7-9 and TRBJ2-2; TRBD2 agrees at 15 bases. Germline V lookup: CDR1 SEHNR, CDR2 FQNEAQ (reference sequence). The CDR3 length is 16 residues. V trimming: 3 bases; J trimming: 11 bases; junction bases outside the gene matches: 7. The CDR3 reads CASSFRTSGRASELFF. The CDR3 nucleotides are TGTGCCAGCAGCTTTAGGACTAGCGGGAGGGCCAGCGAGCTGTTTTTT.

The chain has TRBV10-3 and TRBJ2-7, with TRBD1 identical over 8 bases. CDR3 length: 14 amino acids. Germline assignment: CDR1 ENHRY and CDR2 SYGVKD. The V and J ends lost 6 bases and 3 bases, in that order; junction bases with no gene match: 7. The CDR3 loop is CAISGTGQGYEQYF. CDR3 DNA sequence: TGTGCCATCAGCGGAACTGGACAGGGCTACGAGCAGTACTTC.

This clone has a single count. The J gene is TRBJ2-7, the V gene TRBV2; D remains unclear. V was pared by 3 bases and J by 2 bases, with 8 bases between. The CDR3 sequence is 13 residues long. CDR1 and CDR2 from the germline V gene are SNHLY and FYNNEI. The CDR3 coding sequence is TGTGCCAGCAGTGACGCGGCCGCCTACGAGCAGTACTTC. Encoded protein: CASSDAAAYEQYF.

V is TRBV30 and J is TRBJ1-1; a possible D gene is TRBD1 (6 bases). V lost 0 bases and J lost 2, with 22 bases in between. The CDR3 loop spans 18 amino acids. The germline gives CDR1 GTSNPN, CDR2 SVGIG (reference sequence). For the CDR3, the DNA is TGTGCCTGGAGTGTGTTGTACCCGGGGGGCCCCCTTAACACTGAAGCTTTCTTT. Amino acid sequence: CAWSVLYPGGPLNTEAFF. The complete variable domain, with remaining parts taken from reference TRBV30 and TRBJ1-1, reads SQTIHQWPATLVQPVGSPLSLECTVEGTSNPNLYWYRQAAGRGLQLLFYSVGIGQISSEVPQNLSASRPQDRQFILSSKKLLLSDSGFYLCAWSVLYPGGPLNTEAFFGQGTRLTVV.

This clone showed up just a few times. CDR3 DNA: TGTGCCAGCAGCTCGGGACAGCTTGAAGCTTTCTTT. Its translation: CASSSGQLEAFF. This sequence joins TRBV5-4 and TRBJ1-1; 7 bases map to TRBD1. Germline-derived CDR1 and CDR2 are SGHNT and YYREEE (reference sequence). The CDR3 runs to 12 residues. The J segment lost 7 bases and the V segment lost 3 bases, leaving 3 bases of the junction unmatched. Full variable domain (rest looked up from reference TRBV5-4 and TRBJ1-1): ETGVTQSPTHLIKTRGQQVTLRCSSQSGHNTVSWYQQALGQGPQFIFQYYREEENGRGNFPPRFSGLQFPNYSSELNVNALELDDSALYLCASSSGQLEAFFGQGTRLTVV.

The chain joins TRBV7-6 to TRBJ1-1; the D gene is possibly TRBD1 (6 bases). With 4 bases removed from V and 1 base from J, the gap between germline ends came to 10 bases. The CDR3 runs 14 residues. In germline, CDR1 is SGHVS, CDR2 FNYEAQ. CDR3 in amino acids: CASSSGAWNTEAFF. DNA of the CDR3: TGTGCCAGCAGCTCAGGGGCCTGGAACACTGAAGCTTTCTTT. The whole variable domain, remainder taken from reference TRBV7-6 and TRBJ1-1, is GAGVSQSPRYKVTKRGQDVALRCDPISGHVSLYWYRQALGQGPEFLTYFNYEAQQDKSGLPNDRFSAERPEGSISTLTIQRTEQRDSAMYRCASSSGAWNTEAFFGQGTRLTVV.

This rearrangement joins TRBV5-1 to TRBJ2-1; 7 bases match TRBD1. The CDR3 is 16 amino acids. Trimming at V came to 1 base and at J to 1 base, leaving 5 bases not matched to a gene. Germline CDR1 is SGHRS and CDR2 is YFSETQ. This chain's CDR3 is CASSLQGVRSYNEQFF. The CDR3 DNA follows: TGCGCCAGCAGCTTGCAGGGGGTTAGGTCCTACAATGAGCAGTTCTTC.

The chain couples TRBV19 to TRBJ2-3; D is perhaps TRBD2 (5 bases). Germline-derived CDR1 and CDR2 are LNHDA and SQIVND (reference sequence). V gave up 10 bases and J gave up 1 base, with 12 bases separating them. The CDR3 covers 13 residues. The CDR3 loop reads CATRLGGTDTQYF. DNA for the CDR3: TGTGCCACCAGACTCGGGGGCACAGATACGCAGTATTTT. The full variable domain, with the rest looked up from reference TRBV19 and TRBJ2-3, is DGGITQSPKYLFRKEGQNVTLSCEQNLNHDAMYWYRQDPGQGLRLIYYSQIVNDFQKGDIAEGYSVSREKKESFPLTVTSAQKNPTAFYLCATRLGGTDTQYFGPGTRLTVL.

V is TRBV10-3 and J is TRBJ2-3, with 10 nucleotides matching TRBD2. V lost 2 bases and J lost 1; bases outside the gene matches: 3. Per the germline V gene, CDR1 is ENHRY and CDR2 is SYGVKD. This CDR3 comprises 16 residues. CDR3 sequence (DNA): TGTGCCATCAGTGAGCCTAGCGGGAGTGGCACAGATACGCAGTATTTT. Translating gives CAISEPSGSGTDTQYF.

This chain uses TRBV19 with TRBJ2-2; the match to TRBD2 covers 7 bases. CDR3 length: 16 amino acids. With 2 bases clipped from V and 0 bases from J, the junction kept 3 bases outside the gene matches. Germline-derived CDR1 and CDR2 are LNHDA and SQIVND (reference sequence). The CDR3 region is CASSISGRSNTGELFF. The CDR3 DNA sequence: TGTGCCAGTAGTATATCCGGGAGGTCGAACACCGGGGAGCTGTTTTTT.

The chain recombines TRBV6-9 with TRBJ2-3; tentatively, D is TRBD1 (5 bases). The CDR3 has 15 residues. The V end lost 4 bases, the J end lost 0 bases, and 11 bases lay between the germline ends. Germline V gene lookup returns CDR1 MNHGY and CDR2 SVAAGI. The CDR3 coding sequence is TGTGCCAGCAGTTTTCAGGGCGCTAGCACAGATACGCAGTATTTT. Amino acid sequence: CASSFQGASTDTQYF.

The chain employs TRBV5-1 and TRBJ2-1, with 11 bases lining up with TRBD2. The CDR3 is 14 residues long. CDR1 is SGHRS and CDR2 is YFSETQ in the germline V gene. V lost 6 bases, J lost 8 bases, and 7 bases stayed unmatched. CDR3 residues: CASTVAGGEHEQFF. The DNA for the CDR3 is TGCGCCAGCACCGTAGCGGGAGGGGAACATGAGCAGTTCTTC.

J is TRBJ2-5 and V is TRBV15, with D possibly matching TRBD1 (7 bases). From germline, CDR1 is LNHNV and CDR2 YYDKDF (reference sequence). V was pared by 3 bases and J by 5 bases, with 13 bases between. CDR3 length equals 14 residues. The CDR3 loop reads CATSRGGQRETQYF. DNA of the CDR3: TGTGCCACCAGCAGGGGGGGACAGAGGGAGACCCAGTACTTC.

The chain employs TRBV6-2 or TRBV6-3 and TRBJ2-1, with D uncertain. This CDR3 contains 11 residues. The germline V and J ends were trimmed by 2 bases and 8 bases, with 4 bases remaining between them. Germline V lookup: CDR1 MNHEY, CDR2 SVGEGT. CDR3 coding DNA: TGTGCCAGCAGTTACGGCTATGAGCAGTTCTTC. Residues: CASSYGYEQFF.

The chain links TRBV15 to TRBJ2-7; 8 bases line up with TRBD1. CDR1 and CDR2 (germline): LNHNV, YYDKDF (reference sequence). The CDR3 runs to 13 residues. J gave up 6 bases and V 4 bases, and 5 bases lay outside the gene matches. The CDR3 protein is CATSKTGVGEQYF. CDR3 bases: TGTGCCACCAGCAAGACAGGGGTGGGCGAGCAGTACTTC.

The V and J genes are TRBV19 and TRBJ1-2, with 8 bases aligning to TRBD1. With V trimmed by 6 bases and J by 4 bases, 7 bases remained unmatched. This CDR3 comprises 14 residues. Looked up from germline, CDR1 is LNHDA and CDR2 is SQIVND (reference sequence). CDR3 bases: TGTGCCAGTAGGGCGGACAGGGTTGGCTATGGCTACACCTTC. As protein: CASRADRVGYGYTF.

The rearrangement joins TRBV5-1 to TRBJ1-1; D not resolved. Trimming stripped 1 base from V and 0 bases from J, with 10 bases between. The CDR3 extends over 15 amino acids. The V gene's germline CDR1 is SGHRS and CDR2 YFSETQ. As DNA, the CDR3 is TGCGCCAGCAGCTTGTCCGGGATTATGAACACTGAAGCTTTCTTT. This codes for CASSLSGIMNTEAFF.

This clone has a handful of counts. The CDR3: CASSPEGQRINNEQFF. As DNA, the CDR3 is TGTGCCAGCAGCCCGGAGGGCCAGCGGATTAACAATGAGCAGTTCTTC. J is TRBJ2-1 and V is TRBV7-2; D possibly corresponds to TRBD2 (6 bases). Germline V CDR1 and CDR2: SGHTA, FQGNSA. The V end lost 5 bases, the J end lost 5 bases, and 19 bases lay between the germline ends. The CDR3 runs to 16 residues.

The V call is TRBV28, the J call TRBJ2-5, with D maybe TRBD2 (7 bases). The CDR3 consists of 13 residues. Trimming removed 3 bases at V and 7 bases at J, with 12 bases between. In germline, CDR1 is MDHEN, CDR2 SYDVKM. CDR3 loop: CASSLGGLWTQYF. DNA of the CDR3: TGTGCCAGCAGTTTGGGGGGGCTATGGACCCAGTACTTC.

Comments on this clone: This same CDR3 is encoded by further DNA sequences in the sample. This chain joins TRBV6-2 or TRBV6-3 and TRBJ2-7; 7 nucleotides match TRBD1. The V segment lost 6 bases and the J segment 0 bases; nucleotides outside the gene matches: 2. Germline loops: CDR1 MNHEY, CDR2 SVGEGT. CDR3 length: 13 amino acids. The CDR3 DNA reads as TGTGCCAGCAGCTGGGACAGCTCCTACGAGCAGTACTTC. This sequence encodes CASSWDSSYEQYF.

The rearrangement joins TRBV19 to TRBJ2-5; D unresolved. V was trimmed by 2 bases and J by 5 bases, leaving 9 bases between them. Germline loops: CDR1 LNHDA, CDR2 SQIVND (reference sequence). The CDR3 loop spans 13 amino acids. Here the CDR3 reads CASSIRPRETQYF. The CDR3 coding sequence is TGTGCCAGTAGTATAAGGCCCAGGGAGACCCAGTACTTC.